This TCR beta chain is from a study of identical twins. Study observations and caveats: Twins shared out-of-frame alpha sequences with excess low generation probability.

V was pared by 8 bases and J by 3 bases, with 13 bases between. CDR3 length: 14 residues. From germline, CDR1 is ENHRY and CDR2 SYGVKD. Worth noting for this clonotype: Its antigen remains unidentified.

Using its own MiXCR run on the 5' RACE reads, TCRdb lists one record per CDR3 protein. Among 650,000 to 750,000 distinct CDR3 sequences listed, 21% were seen once. These sequences were also reported in another study, on T cells expressing NK-cell markers. Turning to that study: These clonotypes additionally ranked first within the CD3+CD56-NKG2C+ fraction of several donors. It was still unclear whether expanded NKG2C+ T cell clones were HCMV specific.

The rearrangement uses TRBV10-3 and TRBJ2-2, with D possibly being TRBD1 or TRBD2 (5 bases each). The sequenced sample consisted of PBMCs. This TCR was sampled from a woman aged 18-35 years in good health. The DNA of the CDR3 is TGTGCCATCCGCCGGGGCCCGGACACCGGGGAGCTGTTTTTT. As protein: CAIRRGPDTGELFF.